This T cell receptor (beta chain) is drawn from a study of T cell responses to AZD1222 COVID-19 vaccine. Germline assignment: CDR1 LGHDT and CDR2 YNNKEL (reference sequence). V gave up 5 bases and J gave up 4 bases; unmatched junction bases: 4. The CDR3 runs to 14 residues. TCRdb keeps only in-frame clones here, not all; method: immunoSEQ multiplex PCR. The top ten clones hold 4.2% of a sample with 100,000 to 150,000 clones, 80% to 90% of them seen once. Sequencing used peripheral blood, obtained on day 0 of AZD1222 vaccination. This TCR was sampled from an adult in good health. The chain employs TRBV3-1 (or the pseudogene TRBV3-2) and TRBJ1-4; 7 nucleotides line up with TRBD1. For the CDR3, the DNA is TGTGCCAGCAGCGGGGACAGAAATAATGAAAAACTGTTTTTT. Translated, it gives CASSGDRNNEKLFF.